This passage covers 28 T cell receptor beta chains from one sample sequenced in a study of vaccination effects on CD4 cells after COVID-19. Expansion of antigen-specific CD4+ T cells with viral peptide pools was carried out by the ViraFEST assay before sequencing. Isolation of CD4+ T cells took place after less than 12 days of culture. Infection with SARS-CoV-2 occurred in the person between March and December 2020, and PCR confirmed it. Their antigen targets remain unknown. The method was immunoSEQ multiplex PCR; TCRdb's version includes in-frame clones alone and lacks a portion of them. The sample has tens of thousands of clones; approximately 70% are singletons. Source: CD4+ T cells from PBMCs cultured with a peptide pool, taken before COVID-19 vaccination. These receptors were collected from a human donor who had a prior SARS-CoV-2 infection.

This clone was counted a few times. The chain recombines TRBV11-3 with TRBJ1-5, with 8 bases lining up with TRBD1. J gave up 1 base and V 5 bases, and 4 bases lay outside the gene matches. The CDR3 has 15 amino acids. Germline CDR1 and CDR2: SGHNT and YENEEA. CDR3 coding DNA: TGTGCCAGCAGCCTGGACAGGGTAAGCAATCAGCCCCAGCATTTT. Its translation is CASSLDRVSNQPQHF.

The chain combines TRBV7-9 with TRBJ2-1; the match to TRBD2 covers 11 bases. The CDR3 extends over 16 amino acids. Germline V gene lookup returns CDR1 SEHNR and CDR2 FQNEAQ (reference sequence). V shed 3 bases and J 4 bases; nucleotides not matched to a gene: 5. The CDR3 is CASSLALAGEYNEQFF. The CDR3, as DNA: TGTGCCAGCAGCTTGGCACTAGCGGGAGAATACAATGAGCAGTTCTTC.

This chain connects TRBV18 to TRBJ2-1; 9 bases fit TRBD2. The junction had 11 bases not matched to a gene; V was cut back by 6 bases and J by 8 bases. There are 15 residues in the CDR3. Germline CDR1 reads KGHSH; CDR2 reads LQKENI. For the CDR3, the DNA is TGTGCCAGCTCCTATAGCGGGAGCTTTCAGGATGAGCAGTTCTTC. This translates into CASSYSGSFQDEQFF.

The chain employs TRBV7-2 and TRBJ2-5, with 7 bases aligning to TRBD2. Germline trimming cut 4 bases from V and 5 bases from J; bases unmatched to any gene: 4. CDR3 size: 13 residues. CDR1 and CDR2 (germline): SGHTA, FQGNSA. The CDR3 loop is CASSYREVETQYF. As DNA, the CDR3 is TGTGCCAGCAGCTACCGGGAGGTGGAGACCCAGTACTTC.

The chain carries TRBV5-1 and TRBJ2-3; 10 positions match TRBD2. The CDR3 has 16 residues. Trimming cost V 4 bases and J 7 bases; bases outside gene matches: 12. Germline assignment: CDR1 SGHRS and CDR2 YFSETQ. The CDR3 here is CASSRVSSGSINTQYF. Here the CDR3 DNA reads TGCGCCAGCAGCCGCGTTTCTAGCGGGAGTATAAATACGCAGTATTTT.

The V and J genes are TRBV10-2 and TRBJ2-5; tentative D call: TRBD1 (6 bases). Germline lookup yields CDR1 WSHSY and CDR2 SAAADI. Trimming stripped 6 bases from V and 5 bases from J, with 16 bases between. The CDR3 runs to 14 residues. CDR3 sequence: CASRTNRAGETQYF. CDR3 bases: TGCGCCAGCAGGACGAACAGGGCCGGGGAGACCCAGTACTTC.

The V gene is TRBV5-1, the J gene TRBJ1-2; the match to TRBD1 covers 10 bases. This CDR3 region has 15 residues. Germline V gene sequence: CDR1 SGHRS, CDR2 YFSETQ. V was pared by 4 bases and J by 5 bases, with 8 bases of the junction left unmatched. CDR3 in amino acids: CASSTRTGGYYGYTF. CDR3 DNA sequence: TGCGCCAGCAGCACCAGGACAGGGGGTTATTATGGCTACACCTTC.

The chain joins TRBV6-5 to TRBJ2-7; 9 bases fit TRBD1. There are 14 residues in the CDR3. J lost 7 bases, V lost 8 bases, and 12 bases had no gene match. CDR1 MNHEY and CDR2 SVGAGI come from the germline V gene. CDR3 region: CASRDRENGREQYF. DNA of the CDR3: TGTGCCAGCCGGGACAGGGAAAATGGCAGAGAGCAGTACTTC.

DNA of the CDR3: TGTGCCAGCAGTCTGACAGGGACGAATGAAAAACTGTTTTTT. Translated, it gives CASSLTGTNEKLFF. The chain employs TRBV27 and TRBJ1-4; 7 bases are shared with TRBD1. With V trimmed by 5 bases and J by 5 bases, 5 bases remained unmatched. The length of the CDR3 is 14 residues. Per germline, CDR1 MNHEY and CDR2 SMNVEV (reference sequence).

The chain employs TRBV7-2 and TRBJ2-4; no definite D call. The V gene lost 1 base and the J gene lost 5 bases, with 3 bases spanning the gap. From germline, CDR1 is SGHTA and CDR2 FQGNSA. There are 12 residues in the CDR3. In DNA form, the CDR3 reads TGTGCCAGCAGCTTAGTTCAAAACATTCAGTACTTC. Translation: CASSLVQNIQYF.

The chain combines TRBV5-1 with TRBJ1-1, with 8 bases fitting TRBD1. Trimming cost V 4 bases and J 10 bases; bases outside gene matches: 9. CDR3 length: 13 residues. Germline V lookup: CDR1 SGHRS, CDR2 YFSETQ. CDR3 sequence: CASSPDRGLAAFF. The CDR3 DNA reads as TGCGCCAGCAGCCCCGACAGGGGTTTGGCAGCTTTCTTT.

The chain employs TRBV3-1 (or the pseudogene TRBV3-2) and TRBJ2-7; maybe TRBD1 (7 bases). Trimming took 4 bases from V and 2 from J, leaving 9 bases between them. The CDR3 is made up of 13 amino acids. CDR1 is LGHDT and CDR2 is YNNKEL in the germline V gene (reference sequence). Here the CDR3 DNA reads TGTGCCAGCAGCCCAGGGGGGACCTACGAGCAGTACTTC. Residues: CASSPGGTYEQYF.

This chain links TRBV5-5 with TRBJ2-3; 7 bases align to TRBD1. The CDR3 runs to 13 residues. J was trimmed by 6 bases and V by 4 bases; bases with no gene match: 5. Germline CDR1 is SGHKS and CDR2 is YYEKEE (reference sequence). CDR3 DNA: TGTGCCAGCAGCCCAACACAGGGGGATACGCAGTATTTT. Protein sequence: CASSPTQGDTQYF. Together with reference TRBV5-5 and TRBJ2-3, the CDR3 gives the full variable domain: DAGVTQSPTHLIKTRGQQVTLRCSPISGHKSVSWYQQVLGQGPQFIFQYYEKEERGRGNFPDRFSARQFPNYSSELNVNALLLGDSALYLCASSPTQGDTQYFGPGTRLTVL.

The J gene is TRBJ1-4, the V gene TRBV27; TRBD1 agrees at 8 bases. Germline CDR1 is MNHEY and CDR2 is SMNVEV (reference sequence). V gave up 3 bases and J gave up 10 bases; unmatched junction bases: 16. The CDR3 totals 17 residues. The CDR3 protein is CASSFGQGQGSVGKLFF. CDR3 DNA: TGTGCCAGCAGTTTCGGACAGGGTCAAGGGTCCGTCGGAAAACTGTTTTTT.

The chain joins TRBV27 to TRBJ2-2; 12 nucleotides line up with TRBD2. The CDR3 totals 16 residues. After removal of 6 bases from V and 6 bases from J, the junction contained 8 bases not matched to a gene. The germline CDR1 and CDR2 sequences are MNHEY and SMNVEV (reference sequence). This chain's CDR3 is CASRTSGRGDPGELFF. The CDR3 bases are TGTGCCAGCAGGACTAGCGGGAGAGGGGACCCCGGGGAGCTGTTTTTT.

V usage is TRBV11-2 and J usage is TRBJ1-3; 7 bases are shared with TRBD1. Germline V gene sequence: CDR1 SGHAT, CDR2 FQNNGV. The CDR3 runs 15 residues. V was pared by 5 bases and J by 2 bases, with 6 bases of the junction left unmatched. In DNA, the CDR3 is TGTGCCAGCAGCCTGACAGGGTTTACTGGAAACACCATATATTTT. Residues: CASSLTGFTGNTIYF.

This clone appeared once. This rearrangement joins TRBV18 to TRBJ2-7, with 8 bases identical to TRBD2. The CDR3 loop spans 17 amino acids. Germline values: CDR1 KGHSH, CDR2 LQKENI. The V and J ends lost 4 bases and 5 bases, in that order; junction bases with no gene match: 16. Written as DNA, the CDR3 is TGTGCCAGCTCACAACGGGTTGTTTCGGGAGGGGTCAACGAGCAGTACTTC. It specifies CASSQRVVSGGVNEQYF. The variable domain in full, completed from reference TRBV18 and TRBJ2-7, reads NAGVMQNPRHLVRRRGQEARLRCSPMKGHSHVYWYRQLPEEGLKFMVYLQKENIIDESGMPKERFSAEFPKEGPSILRIQQVVRGDSAAYFCASSQRVVSGGVNEQYFGPGTRLTVT.

This clone has more than one count but fewer than ten. The chain combines TRBV23-1 with TRBJ1-3; perhaps TRBD1 as D (5 bases). TRBV23-1 is designated an ORF whose function remains uncertain. V gave up 0 bases and J gave up 0 bases, with 12 bases separating them. The CDR3 extends over 17 amino acids. CDR3 amino acids: CASSQSQGRSSGNTIYF. The CDR3 nucleotides are TGCGCCAGCAGTCAATCGCAGGGAAGGAGCTCTGGAAACACCATATATTTT.

V gene TRBV30 combines with J gene TRBJ1-2; D is undetermined. V lost 3 bases to trimming and J lost 8 bases, with 22 bases between them. CDR1 is GTSNPN, CDR2 SVGIG, per germline (reference sequence). This CDR3 region has 15 residues. The CDR3 protein is CAWSPVSSGSKGYTF. DNA for the CDR3: TGTGCCTGGAGCCCTGTTTCGAGCGGGTCTAAAGGCTACACCTTC.

The gene calls are TRBV7-9 and TRBJ2-1; 8 positions agree with TRBD2. The CDR3 extends over 16 amino acids. V lost 4 bases to trimming and J lost 3 bases; unmatched junction nucleotides: 8. Germline V CDR1 and CDR2: SEHNR, FQNEAQ (reference sequence). For the CDR3, the DNA is TGTGCCAGCAGCTACCACGGCGGGGGGCTCTACAATGAGCAGTTCTTC. Protein: CASSYHGGGLYNEQFF.

CDR3 loop: CASTPSSPGTDTQYF. The CDR3 nucleotides read TGTGCCAGCACCCCGTCTTCGCCCGGCACAGATACGCAGTATTTT. V and J are TRBV6-5 and TRBJ2-3; D unresolved. Germline V gives CDR1 MNHEY, CDR2 SVGAGI. The CDR3 loop spans 15 amino acids. Trimming took off 7 bases at V and 1 base at J, with 15 bases between the two ends.

The V and J genes are TRBV24-1 and TRBJ2-1; possible D gene TRBD2, 5 bases. Germline loops: CDR1 KGHDR, CDR2 SFDVKD. Trimming took off 5 bases at V and 0 bases at J, with 10 bases between the two ends. The CDR3 is made up of 15 amino acids. CDR3: CATSGWTSSYNEQFF. In nucleotides, the CDR3 is TGTGCCACCAGTGGGTGGACTTCCTCCTACAATGAGCAGTTCTTC.

This clone was observed a few times. The rearrangement joins TRBV7-3 to TRBJ2-1; D is unresolved. CDR3 size: 13 residues. Trimming stripped 5 bases from V and 7 bases from J, with 12 bases between. Germline V gene data show CDR1 as SGHTA and CDR2 as FQGTGA. The CDR3 here is CASSPSIQNEQFF. In DNA form, the CDR3 reads TGTGCCAGCAGCCCGTCGATACAAAATGAGCAGTTCTTC.

This chain connects TRBV3-1 (or the pseudogene TRBV3-2) to TRBJ2-1, with D possibly being TRBD2 (5 bases). The V gene's germline CDR1 is LGHDT and CDR2 YNNKEL (reference sequence). Trimming stripped 0 bases from V and 3 bases from J, with 12 bases between. The CDR3 is made up of 16 amino acids. Here the CDR3 reads CASSQDLGGYYNEQFF. The CDR3 DNA sequence: TGTGCCAGCAGCCAAGATTTGGGCGGGTACTACAATGAGCAGTTCTTC.

The CDR3 DNA reads TGTGCCAGCAGCTTAGTGGCGAGACTCTACGAGCAGTACTTC. Translating it yields CASSLVARLYEQYF. This chain joins TRBV7-8 and TRBJ2-7; unclear D gene. This CDR3 is 14 amino acids long. Between the trimmed V and J ends, which lost 1 base and 3 bases, there was a span of 10 bases. Germline assignment: CDR1 SGHVS and CDR2 FQNEAQ.

J is TRBJ1-2 and V is TRBV2, with 8 bases that match TRBD1. The germline gives CDR1 SNHLY, CDR2 FYNNEI. This CDR3 contains 18 residues. V was clipped by 3 bases and J by 0 bases; unmatched bases: 12. CDR3: CASSDLGTGPITNYGYTF. The DNA for the CDR3 is TGTGCCAGCAGTGACCTGGGGACAGGCCCAATCACTAACTATGGCTACACCTTC.

This chain uses TRBV21-1 with TRBJ2-2; the table's D call of TRBD2 was not tested on the DNA. TRBV21-1 is deemed a pseudogene. The length of the CDR3 is 14 residues. CDR3 coding DNA: TGTGCCAGCAGTCTTAGCGGGAGTGCCGGGGAGCTGTTTTTT. This sequence encodes CASSLSGSAGELFF.

The chain joins TRBV7-3 to TRBJ2-5; 12 nucleotides agree with TRBD2. CDR1 and CDR2 (germline): SGHTA, FQGTGA. Trimming cost V 2 bases and J 3 bases; bases outside gene matches: 4. The CDR3 loop spans 16 amino acids. DNA for the CDR3: TGTGCCAGCAGCTTAGTCGCTAGCGGGAGGGAAGAGACCCAGTACTTC. This translates into CASSLVASGREETQYF.